The clone carrying this TCR beta chain has just a few counts. Its antigen is not known. The CDR3 totals 12 residues. Germline V lookup: CDR1 SGHVS, CDR2 FQNEAQ. The V end was cut by 4 bases, the J end by 8 bases, with 11 bases between. This entry is derived from a study of CD8+ T cells in alopecia areata. Study results and caveats: It was lesional scalp, especially alopecia totalis/universalis, that showed higher clonality than normal scalp.

Reverse transcription of extracted RNA yielded cDNA, which provided the sequencing template. Some clones are missing from TCRdb's copy, which holds only in-frame ones; the method was immunoSEQ multiplex PCR. The top ten hold 0.4% to 0.55% of the sample, which has over 200,000 clones, about 53% seen once. Alopecia areata patients provided lesional scalp punch biopsies and peripheral blood, both collected for the study. The chain joins TRBV7-8 to TRBJ1-2; weak D call: TRBD1 (6 bases). The sequencing used CD4+ T cells sorted from blood, collected at week 0. The origin of this receptor is a human donor with alopecia areata. CDR3 region: CASSSTGSGYTF. For the CDR3, the DNA is TGTGCCAGCAGCTCCACAGGGTCCGGCTACACCTTC.